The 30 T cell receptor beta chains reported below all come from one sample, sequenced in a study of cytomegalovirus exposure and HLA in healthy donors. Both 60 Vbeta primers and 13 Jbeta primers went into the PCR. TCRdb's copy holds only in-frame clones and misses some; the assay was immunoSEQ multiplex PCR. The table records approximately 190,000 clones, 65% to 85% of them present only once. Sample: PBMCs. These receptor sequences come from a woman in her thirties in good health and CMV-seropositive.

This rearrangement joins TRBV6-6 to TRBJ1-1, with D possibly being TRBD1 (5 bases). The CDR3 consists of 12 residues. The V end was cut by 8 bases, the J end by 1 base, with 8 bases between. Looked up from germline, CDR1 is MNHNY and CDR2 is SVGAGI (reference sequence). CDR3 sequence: CASRGWNTEAFF. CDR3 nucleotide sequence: TGTGCCAGCCGGGGGTGGAACACTGAAGCTTTCTTT.

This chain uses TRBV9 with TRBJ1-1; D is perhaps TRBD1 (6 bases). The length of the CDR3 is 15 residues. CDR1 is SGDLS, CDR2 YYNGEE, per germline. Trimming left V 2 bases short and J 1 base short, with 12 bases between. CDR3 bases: TGTGCCAGCAGCGTCCGGACAGCGGCGAACACTGAAGCTTTCTTT. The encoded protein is CASSVRTAANTEAFF. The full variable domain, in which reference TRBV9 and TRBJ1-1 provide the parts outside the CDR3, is DSGVTQTPKHLITATGQRVTLRCSPRSGDLSVYWYQQSLDQGLQFLIQYYNGEERAKGNILERFSAQQFPDLHSELNLSSLELGDSALYFCASSVRTAANTEAFFGQGTRLTVV.

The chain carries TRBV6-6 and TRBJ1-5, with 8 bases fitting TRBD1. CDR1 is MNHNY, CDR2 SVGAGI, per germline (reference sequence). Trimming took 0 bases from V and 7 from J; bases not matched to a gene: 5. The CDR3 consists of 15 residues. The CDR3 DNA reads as TGTGCCAGCAGTTACTCCGGACAGGGAGGACAGCCCCAGCATTTT. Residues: CASSYSGQGGQPQHF.

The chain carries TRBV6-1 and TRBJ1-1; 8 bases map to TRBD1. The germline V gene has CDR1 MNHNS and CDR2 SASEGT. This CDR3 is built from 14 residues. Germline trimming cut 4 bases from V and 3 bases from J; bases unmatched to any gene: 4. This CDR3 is CASSVIQGDTEAFF. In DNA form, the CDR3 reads TGTGCCAGCAGTGTAATACAGGGGGACACTGAAGCTTTCTTT.

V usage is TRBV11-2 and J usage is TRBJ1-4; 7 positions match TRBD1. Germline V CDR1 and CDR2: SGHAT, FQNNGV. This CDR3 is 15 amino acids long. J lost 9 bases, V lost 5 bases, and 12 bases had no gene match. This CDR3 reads CASSKIRGQEKKLFF. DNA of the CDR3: TGTGCCAGCAGCAAGATAAGGGGGCAAGAAAAAAAACTGTTTTTT.

CDR3 in DNA: TGCGCCAGCAGTGAATGGGGACAGGGGCTAACTAACTATGGCTACACCTTC. It yields the protein CASSEWGQGLTNYGYTF. The rearrangement links TRBV10-2 to TRBJ1-2; 10 nucleotides align to TRBD1. CDR1 and CDR2 from the germline V gene are WSHSY and SAAADI. CDR3 length: 17 residues. Germline trimming cut 3 bases from V and 0 bases from J; bases unmatched to any gene: 7.

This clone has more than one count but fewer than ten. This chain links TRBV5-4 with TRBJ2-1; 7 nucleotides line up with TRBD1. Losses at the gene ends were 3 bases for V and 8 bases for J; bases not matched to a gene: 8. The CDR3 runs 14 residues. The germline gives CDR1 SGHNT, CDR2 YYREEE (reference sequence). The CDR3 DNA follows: TGTGCCAGCAGCTCGAGGGGGCAGTCCCATGAGCAGTTCTTC. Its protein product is CASSSRGQSHEQFF.

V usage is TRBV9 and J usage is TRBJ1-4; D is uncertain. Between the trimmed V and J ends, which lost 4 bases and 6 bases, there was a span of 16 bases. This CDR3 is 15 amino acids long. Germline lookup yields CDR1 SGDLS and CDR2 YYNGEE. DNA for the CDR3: TGTGCCAGCAGCCCCAGTCGTGGAGCGGATGAAAAACTGTTTTTT. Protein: CASSPSRGADEKLFF.

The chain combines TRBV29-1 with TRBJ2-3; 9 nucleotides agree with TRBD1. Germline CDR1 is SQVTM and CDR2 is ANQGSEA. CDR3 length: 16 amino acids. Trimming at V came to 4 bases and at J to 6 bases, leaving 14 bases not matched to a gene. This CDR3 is CSVVRATGGVRDTQYF. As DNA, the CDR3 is TGCAGCGTTGTTAGGGCTACAGGGGGCGTTAGGGATACGCAGTATTTT.

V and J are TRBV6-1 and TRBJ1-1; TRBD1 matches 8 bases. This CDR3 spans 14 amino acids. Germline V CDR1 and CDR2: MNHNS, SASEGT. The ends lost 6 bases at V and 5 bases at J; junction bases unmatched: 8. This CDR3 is CASRVQGEVTEAFF. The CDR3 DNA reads TGTGCCAGCAGAGTACAGGGGGAGGTGACTGAAGCTTTCTTT.

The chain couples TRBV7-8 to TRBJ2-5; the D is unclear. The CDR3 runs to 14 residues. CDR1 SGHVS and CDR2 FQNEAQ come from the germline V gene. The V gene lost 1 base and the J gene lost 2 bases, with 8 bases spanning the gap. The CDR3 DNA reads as TGTGCCAGCAGCTTAGTTGGAGTACAAGAGACCCAGTACTTC. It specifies CASSLVGVQETQYF.

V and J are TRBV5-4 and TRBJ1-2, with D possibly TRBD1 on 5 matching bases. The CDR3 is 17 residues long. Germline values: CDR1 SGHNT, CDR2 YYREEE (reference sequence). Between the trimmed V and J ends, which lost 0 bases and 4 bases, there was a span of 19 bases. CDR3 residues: CASSLGAGDRSSYGYTF. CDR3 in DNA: TGTGCCAGCAGCTTGGGTGCTGGCGACAGATCATCCTATGGCTACACCTTC. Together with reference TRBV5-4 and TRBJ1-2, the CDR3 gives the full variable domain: ETGVTQSPTHLIKTRGQQVTLRCSSQSGHNTVSWYQQALGQGPQFIFQYYREEENGRGNFPPRFSGLQFPNYSSELNVNALELDDSALYLCASSLGAGDRSSYGYTFGSGTRLTVV.

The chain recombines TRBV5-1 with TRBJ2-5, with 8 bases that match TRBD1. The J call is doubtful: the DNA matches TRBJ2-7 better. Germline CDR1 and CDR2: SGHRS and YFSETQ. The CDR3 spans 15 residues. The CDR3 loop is CASSLGWDRSYEQYF. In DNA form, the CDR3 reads TGCGCCAGCAGCTTGGGATGGGACAGGTCCTACGAGCAGTACTTC.

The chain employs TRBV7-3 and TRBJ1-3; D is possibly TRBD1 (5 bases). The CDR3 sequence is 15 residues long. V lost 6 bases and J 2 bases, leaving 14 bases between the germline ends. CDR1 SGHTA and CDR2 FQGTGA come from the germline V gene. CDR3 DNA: TGTGCCAGCAGAAGCCGACGGGGGGCTGGAAACACCATATATTTT. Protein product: CASRSRRGAGNTIYF.

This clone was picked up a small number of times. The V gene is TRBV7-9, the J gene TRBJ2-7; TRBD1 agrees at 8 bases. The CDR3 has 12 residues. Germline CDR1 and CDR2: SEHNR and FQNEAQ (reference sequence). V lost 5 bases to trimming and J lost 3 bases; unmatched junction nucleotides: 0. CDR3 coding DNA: TGTGCCAGCAGCGGACAGGGCTACGAGCAGTACTTC. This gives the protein CASSGQGYEQYF.

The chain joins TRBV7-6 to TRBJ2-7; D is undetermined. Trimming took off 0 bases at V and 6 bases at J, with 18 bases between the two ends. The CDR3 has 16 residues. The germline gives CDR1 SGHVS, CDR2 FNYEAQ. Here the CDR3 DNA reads TGTGCCAGCAGCTTAGCGCGGAGTAGTGGCCCCTCCGAGCAGTACTTC. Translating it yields CASSLARSSGPSEQYF.

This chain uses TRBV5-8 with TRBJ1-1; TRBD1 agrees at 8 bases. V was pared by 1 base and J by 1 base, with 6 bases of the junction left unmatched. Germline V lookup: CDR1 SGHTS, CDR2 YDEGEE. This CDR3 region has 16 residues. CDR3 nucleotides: TGTGCCAGCAGCTTGTTAATCGGGACAGGGAACACTGAAGCTTTCTTT. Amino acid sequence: CASSLLIGTGNTEAFF.

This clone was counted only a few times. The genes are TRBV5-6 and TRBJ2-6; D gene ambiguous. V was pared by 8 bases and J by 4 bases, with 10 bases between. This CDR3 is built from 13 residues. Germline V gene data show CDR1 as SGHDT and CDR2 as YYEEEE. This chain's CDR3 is CASGSVGANVLTF. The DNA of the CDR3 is TGTGCCAGTGGTAGTGTCGGGGCCAACGTCCTGACTTTC. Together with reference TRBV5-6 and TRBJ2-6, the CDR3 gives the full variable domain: DAGVTQSPTHLIKTRGQQVTLRCSPKSGHDTVSWYQQALGQGPQFIFQYYEEEERQRGNFPDRFSGHQFPNYSSELNVNALLLGDSALYLCASGSVGANVLTFGAGSRLTVL.

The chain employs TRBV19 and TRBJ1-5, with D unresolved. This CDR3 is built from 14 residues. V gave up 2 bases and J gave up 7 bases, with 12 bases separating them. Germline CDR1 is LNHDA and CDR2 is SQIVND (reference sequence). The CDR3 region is CASSIREEGQPQHF. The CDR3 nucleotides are TGTGCCAGTAGTATACGTGAGGAAGGCCAGCCCCAGCATTTT.

The CDR3, as DNA: TGTGCCAGCAGTTACCGGGAAGTAGATCAGCCCCAGCATTTT. Amino acid sequence: CASSYREVDQPQHF. The V call is TRBV6-7, the J call TRBJ1-5, with D uncertain. TRBV6-7 is labeled an ORF, and its function is uncertain. Trimming took off 2 bases at V and 5 bases at J, with 10 bases between the two ends. The CDR3 is made up of 14 amino acids.

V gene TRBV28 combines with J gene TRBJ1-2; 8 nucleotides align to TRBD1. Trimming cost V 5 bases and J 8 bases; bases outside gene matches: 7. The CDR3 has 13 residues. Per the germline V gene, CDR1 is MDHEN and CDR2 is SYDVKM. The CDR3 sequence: CASSIQGGGGYTF. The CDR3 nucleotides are TGTGCCAGCAGTATACAGGGGGGCGGAGGCTACACCTTC.

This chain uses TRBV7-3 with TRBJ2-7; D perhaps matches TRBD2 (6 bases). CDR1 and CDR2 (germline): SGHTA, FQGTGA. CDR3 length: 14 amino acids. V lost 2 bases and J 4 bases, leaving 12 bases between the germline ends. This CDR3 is CASSLAGSGYEQYF. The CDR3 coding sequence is TGTGCCAGCAGCTTAGCAGGGAGCGGGTACGAGCAGTACTTC.

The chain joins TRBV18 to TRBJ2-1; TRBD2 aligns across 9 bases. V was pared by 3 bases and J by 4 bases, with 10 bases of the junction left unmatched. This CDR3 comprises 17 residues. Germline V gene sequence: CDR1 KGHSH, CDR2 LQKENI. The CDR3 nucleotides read TGTGCCAGCTCACCGCGGGGGGGGAAGCGGGAGTACAATGAGCAGTTCTTC. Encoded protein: CASSPRGGKREYNEQFF.

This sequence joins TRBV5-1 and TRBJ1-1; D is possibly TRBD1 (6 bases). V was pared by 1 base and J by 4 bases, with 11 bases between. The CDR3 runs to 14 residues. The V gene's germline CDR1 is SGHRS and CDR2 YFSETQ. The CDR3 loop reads CASSLKQGGTEAFF. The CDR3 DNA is TGCGCCAGCAGCTTGAAACAGGGTGGCACTGAAGCTTTCTTT. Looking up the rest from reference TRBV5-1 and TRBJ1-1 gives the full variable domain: KAGVTQTPRYLIKTRGQQVTLSCSPISGHRSVSWYQQTPGQGLQFLFEYFSETQRNKGNFPGRFSGRQFSNSRSEMNVSTLELGDSALYLCASSLKQGGTEAFFGQGTRLTVV.

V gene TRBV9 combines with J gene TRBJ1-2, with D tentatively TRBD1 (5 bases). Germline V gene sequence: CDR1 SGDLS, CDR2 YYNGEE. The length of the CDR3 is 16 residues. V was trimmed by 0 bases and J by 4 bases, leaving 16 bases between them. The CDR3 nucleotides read TGTGCCAGCAGCGTAGGGGCCCCGGGGGAAGGCTATGGCTACACCTTC. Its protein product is CASSVGAPGEGYGYTF.

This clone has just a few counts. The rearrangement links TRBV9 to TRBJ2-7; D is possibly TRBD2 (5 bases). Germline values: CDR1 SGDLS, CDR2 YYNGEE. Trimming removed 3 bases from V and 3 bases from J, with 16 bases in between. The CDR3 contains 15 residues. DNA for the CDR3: TGTGCCAGCAGCGCCGGTGGACTGGATAACTACGAGCAGTACTTC. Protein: CASSAGGLDNYEQYF.

Here the CDR3 reads CASSQDSFGYTF. In DNA, the CDR3 is TGTGCCAGCTCACAGGACAGTTTTGGCTACACCTTC. This chain joins TRBV18 and TRBJ1-2, with D perhaps TRBD1 (6 bases). Trimming removed 4 bases at V and 7 bases at J, with 10 bases between. Germline-derived CDR1 and CDR2 are KGHSH and LQKENI. The CDR3 loop spans 12 amino acids.

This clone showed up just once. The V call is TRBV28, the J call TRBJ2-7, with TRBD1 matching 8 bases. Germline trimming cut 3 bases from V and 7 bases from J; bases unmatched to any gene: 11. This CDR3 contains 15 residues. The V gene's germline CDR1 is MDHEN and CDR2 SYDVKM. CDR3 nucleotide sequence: TGTGCCAGCAGTTTGTTCAGGGGGCGTGGAGGGGAGCAGTACTTC. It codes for CASSLFRGRGGEQYF.

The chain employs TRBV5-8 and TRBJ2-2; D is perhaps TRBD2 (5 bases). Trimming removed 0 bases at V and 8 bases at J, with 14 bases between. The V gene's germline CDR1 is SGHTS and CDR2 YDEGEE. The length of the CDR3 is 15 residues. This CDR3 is CASSLGGSAAGELFF. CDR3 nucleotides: TGTGCCAGCAGCTTGGGCGGGTCCGCGGCTGGGGAGCTGTTTTTT. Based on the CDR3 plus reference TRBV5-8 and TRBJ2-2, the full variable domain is EAGVTQSPTHLIKTRGQQATLRCSPISGHTSVYWYQQALGLGLQFLLWYDEGEERNRGNFPPRFSGRQFPNYSSELNVNALELEDSALYLCASSLGGSAAGELFFGEGSRLTVL.

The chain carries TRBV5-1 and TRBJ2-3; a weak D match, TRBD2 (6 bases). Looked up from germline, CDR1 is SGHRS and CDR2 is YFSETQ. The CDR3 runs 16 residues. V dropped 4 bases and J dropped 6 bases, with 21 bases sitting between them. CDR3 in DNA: TGCGCCAGCAGCCCCAGGGTCGGGGGAGGACCCGATACGCAGTATTTT. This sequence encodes CASSPRVGGGPDTQYF.